Given below is one T cell receptor beta chain in context. The antigen is undetermined. Germline CDR1 is SGHTA and CDR2 is FQGTGA. J gave up 1 base and V 4 bases, and 8 bases lay outside the gene matches. The CDR3 runs to 16 residues. These data come from a study of T cells after posttransplantation cyclophosphamide. Cyclophosphamide on days +3 and +4 followed busulfan-fludarabine conditioning and a marrow graft. Sequencing used immunoSEQ multiplex PCR; TCRdb keeps in-frame clones, though not all of them. The repertoire includes about 36,000 clones, approximately 78% of them detected once, and around 8.1% sits in the top ten. Study-wide findings and caveats: Recipient CMV seropositivity and CMV reactivation strongly tracked TRB clonality. Later blood repertoires were often dominated by clones from the donor CD8+ memory compartment. Blood and skin or GI T cell repertoires showed limited TRB overlap.

The clonotype comes from a female patient aged 35-55 years who received an allogeneic stem cell transplant from a related donor, was CMV-positive, and had no GVHD. A subset of T cells may come from the graft donor. Sequenced here: CD4+ T cells sorted from blood, sampled just over 1,900 days after a stem cell transplant with posttransplant cyclophosphamide. The V and J genes are TRBV7-3 and TRBJ2-5, with TRBD2 matching 8 bases. The CDR3: CASSSGRGLGQETQYF. CDR3 sequence (DNA): TGTGCCAGCAGCTCAGGCCGGGGACTAGGCCAAGAGACCCAGTACTTC.